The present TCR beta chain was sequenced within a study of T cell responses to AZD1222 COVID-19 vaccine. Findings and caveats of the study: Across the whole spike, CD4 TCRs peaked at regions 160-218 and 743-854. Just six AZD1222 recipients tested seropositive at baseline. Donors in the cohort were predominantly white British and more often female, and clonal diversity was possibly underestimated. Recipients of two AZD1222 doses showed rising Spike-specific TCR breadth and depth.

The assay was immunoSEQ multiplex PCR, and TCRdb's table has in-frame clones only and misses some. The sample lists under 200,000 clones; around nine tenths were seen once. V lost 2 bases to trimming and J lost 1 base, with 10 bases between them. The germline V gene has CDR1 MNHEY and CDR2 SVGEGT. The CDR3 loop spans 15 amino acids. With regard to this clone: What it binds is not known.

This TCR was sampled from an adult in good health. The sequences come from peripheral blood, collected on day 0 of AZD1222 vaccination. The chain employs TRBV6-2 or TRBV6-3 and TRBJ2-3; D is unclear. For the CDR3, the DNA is TGTGCCAGCAGTTACCGAGGCCTGCGCACAGATACGCAGTATTTT. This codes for CASSYRGLRTDTQYF.